This is a list of T cell receptor beta chains from one sample in a study of glioma-infiltrating T cells after dendritic cell vaccination. Using immunoSEQ multiplex PCR, the repertoire was profiled, and TCRdb retains in-frame clones only, with some absent. The data contain 90,000 to 95,000 clones, approximately 78% of them singletons. The sequenced sample was blood, obtained after dendritic cell vaccination. Receptors were obtained from a human donor with glioblastoma. CDR3s include the opening cysteine and the closing phenylalanine or tryptophan. The order of the fields is D gene, clone size, V gene, J gene, CDR3 protein, CDR3 DNA. D genes are given only for firm matches. The size entry is marked missing in some rows and otherwise reads once, few, many or a size class.

TRBD1,-,TRBV4-1,TRBJ1-5,CASSPQTGTVVNQPQHF,TGCGCCAGCAGCCCCCAAACCGGGACAGTAGTCAATCAGCCCCAGCATTTT
TRBD1,-,TRBV5-1,TRBJ1-3,CASRDRPSGNTIYF,TGCGCCAGCAGGGACAGGCCCTCTGGAAACACCATATATTTT
TRBD1,-,TRBV6-1,TRBJ1-4,CASSIRTGGHEKLFF,TGTGCCAGCAGTATCCGGACAGGGGGACATGAAAAACTGTTTTTT
-,-,TRBV6-1,TRBJ1-5,CASGKGIGGNQPQHF,TGTGCCAGCGGTAAAGGAATAGGAGGCAATCAGCCCCAGCATTTT
TRBD1,-,TRBV27,TRBJ2-3,CASRRDRGRTDTQYF,TGTGCCAGCAGGCGGGACAGGGGGCGCACAGATACGCAGTATTTT
-,-,TRBV6-6,TRBJ1-5,CASRGDSYSNQPQHF,TGTGCCAGCAGGGGCGACAGTTATAGCAATCAGCCCCAGCATTTT
TRBD1,once,TRBV19,TRBJ1-3,CASSRTTGSSGNTIYF,TGTGCCAGTAGCCGAACGACAGGGAGCTCTGGAAACACCATATATTTT
TRBD1,-,TRBV29-1,TRBJ2-7,CSVRQGGFNEQYF,TGCAGCGTGAGACAGGGGGGTTTCAACGAGCAGTACTTC
TRBD1,-,TRBV6-4,TRBJ1-6,CASSSGTENSPLHF,TGTGCCAGCAGCTCAGGGACAGAGAATTCACCCCTCCACTTT
TRBD1,-,TRBV5-1,TRBJ2-7,CASSLTGQGIYEQYF,TGCGCCAGCAGCTTGACAGGACAGGGCATTTACGAGCAGTACTTC
-,-,TRBV6-6,TRBJ1-2,CASAVYGYTF,TGTGCCAGCGCGGTCTATGGCTACACCTTC